A single sample gave rise to the 6 T cell receptor beta chains below, sequenced in a study of cytomegalovirus exposure and HLA in healthy donors. Both 60 Vbeta primers and 13 Jbeta primers went into the PCR. Sequenced by immunoSEQ multiplex PCR; TCRdb stores in-frame clones only, minus some. The sample has approximately 130,000 clones, approximately 79% seen once. Source material: PBMCs. All receptors come from a man between 45 and 60 years old in good health and CMV-seropositive.

V gene TRBV10-3 combines with J gene TRBJ2-1; 12 bases are shared with TRBD1. The CDR3 has 16 amino acids. In germline, CDR1 is ENHRY, CDR2 SYGVKD. V was clipped by 6 bases and J by 8 bases; unmatched bases: 11. The CDR3 DNA follows: TGTGCCATCAGCGCCGAGGGGACAGGGGGCTTCGATGAGCAGTTCTTC. This codes for CAISAEGTGGFDEQFF.

V usage is TRBV5-4 and J usage is TRBJ2-1; 13 bases agree with TRBD2. This CDR3 spans 17 amino acids. Per germline, CDR1 SGHNT and CDR2 YYREEE (reference sequence). V was clipped by 3 bases and J by 13 bases; unmatched bases: 16. The CDR3 nucleotides read TGTGCCAGCAGCTACAACCGAGGGACTAGCGGGGCAGGGGATCAGTTCTTC. Amino acids: CASSYNRGTSGAGDQFF.

In its sample, this clone was seen once. The chain combines TRBV5-6 with TRBJ1-3; maybe TRBD1 (5 bases). CDR1 is SGHDT, CDR2 YYEEEE, per germline. The length of the CDR3 is 16 residues. Trimming pared 3 bases from V and 3 bases from J, leaving 16 bases between. This CDR3 reads CASSSPGAGDGNTIYF. CDR3 coding DNA: TGTGCCAGCAGCTCCCCTGGAGCGGGGGATGGAAACACCATATATTTT.

This clone was seen only once. The rearrangement uses TRBV29-1 and TRBJ2-1, with 9 bases lining up with TRBD2. CDR1 is SQVTM, CDR2 ANQGSEA, per germline. V dropped 0 bases and J dropped 1; count of bases not matched to a gene: 1. The CDR3 consists of 15 residues. CDR3 loop: CSVEESGRSYNEQFF. DNA for the CDR3: TGCAGCGTTGAAGAAAGCGGGAGGTCCTACAATGAGCAGTTCTTC.

The chain recombines TRBV11-1 with TRBJ2-2; D call uncertain. Trimming removed 8 bases from V and 0 bases from J, with 7 bases in between. This CDR3 has 13 residues. Per germline, CDR1 SGHAT and CDR2 FQDESV (reference sequence). The CDR3 region has the DNA TGTGCCAGCGGCAGGACGAACACCGGGGAGCTGTTTTTT. Amino acid sequence: CASGRTNTGELFF.

The V gene is TRBV29-1, the J gene TRBJ2-7; possible D gene TRBD2, 6 bases. The V and J ends lost 7 bases and 0 bases respectively, with 13 bases between them. The CDR3 consists of 13 residues. The germline CDR1 and CDR2 sequences are SQVTM and ANQGSEA. The CDR3 protein is CSGGDRSSYEQYF. The CDR3 DNA is TGCAGCGGCGGGGACCGGAGCTCCTACGAGCAGTACTTC.